The entry below gives a single TCR beta chain sequence along with its context. Assay: immunoSEQ multiplex PCR; the TCRdb copy retains only in-frame clones and omits some. The sample holds under 400,000 clones; approximately 89% are singletons and the top ten take 1.5% to 2%. It was during active infection that Seattle patients were enrolled and then longitudinally followed. The germline V gene has CDR1 ENHRY and CDR2 SYGVKD. There are 13 residues in the CDR3. Trimming removed 8 bases from V and 5 bases from J; junction bases left unmatched: 8. The data belong to a study of blood T cell repertoires in COVID-19. Study background: The United States, Italy and Spain supplied acute and convalescent COVID-19 samples. In each case, the material was cDNA or gDNA derived from T cells, B-cell-depleted T cells, or PBMCs.

The chain carries TRBV10-3 and TRBJ2-5, with 7 bases that match TRBD1. This sequence originates from a woman in her twenties or thirties with COVID-19, enrolled during active disease. Sequences were obtained from peripheral blood. CDR3 coding DNA: TGTGCCATCCGGGACAGTCTGGGGGAGACCCAGTACTTC. Protein sequence: CAIRDSLGETQYF.